This T cell receptor beta chain was sequenced for a study of radiotherapy plus CTLA-4 blockade in lung cancer. Overall study findings and caveats: Increased serum interferon-beta after radiation also reportedly predicted response strongly. TCR clones from tumors expanded in blood after radiotherapy plus ipilimumab.

The table came from immunoSEQ multiplex PCR; TCRdb's copy has only in-frame clones and leaves some out. This table holds tens of thousands of clones, around 69% found once. Germline V gives CDR1 MDHEN, CDR2 SYDVKM. The CDR3 sequence is 15 residues long. V was shortened by 2 bases and J by 0 bases, with 7 bases between the two germline ends. At least ten counts were recorded for this clone. Its specificity is unknown. Source: peripheral blood, taken from a patient treated with radiotherapy plus ipilimumab. This receptor was identified in a human donor with non-small cell lung cancer who had stable disease on radiotherapy plus ipilimumab. This rearrangement joins TRBV28 to TRBJ1-4; D is undetermined. CDR3 DNA: TGTGCCAGCAGTTTAACGGTTGCAACTAATGAAAAACTGTTTTTT. It yields the protein CASSLTVATNEKLFF.